The 16 T cell receptor beta chains below were found in one sample sequenced in a study of T cells in placental villitis. Study-level results: Placentae with villitis of unknown etiology showed clonal expansion, median clonality approximately 0.05 versus control approximately 0.006.

No cognate antigen is known for these TCRs. This was the immunoSEQ v4 assay. Sequencing used immunoSEQ multiplex PCR; TCRdb keeps in-frame clones, though not all of them. The data hold some 930 clones, with around four fifths observed a single time. Sequenced input: placental tissue containing maternal and fetal cells. The receptors come from a human patient with villitis of unknown etiology; the placental T cells may come from both mother and fetus.

In regard to this clone: A read error may produce the germline difference seen at one junction end. V gene TRBV11-2 combines with J gene TRBJ2-7; D remains unclear. The germline gives CDR1 SGHAT, CDR2 FQNNGV. The CDR3 consists of 12 residues. The CDR3 sequence: CASSPFSFEQYF. The CDR3 DNA sequence: TGTGCCAGCAGCCCCTTTTCCTTCGAGCAGTACTTC.

This clone was detected only a few times. This chain connects TRBV28 to TRBJ2-1; 11 bases agree with TRBD2. With V trimmed by 3 bases and J by 0 bases, 4 bases remained unmatched. This CDR3 comprises 17 residues. Germline V gene lookup returns CDR1 MDHEN and CDR2 SYDVKM. The chain's CDR3 is CASSLSTSGSSYNEQFF. Written as DNA, the CDR3 is TGTGCCAGCAGTTTGTCCACTAGCGGGAGCTCCTACAATGAGCAGTTCTTC.

V is TRBV4-1 and J is TRBJ2-5; TRBD2 matches 12 bases. With 2 bases clipped from V and 1 base from J, the junction kept 2 bases outside the gene matches. Germline CDR1 is MGHRA and CDR2 is YSYEKL. The CDR3 loop spans 16 amino acids. The CDR3 reads CASSQRLAGAQETQYF. The CDR3 nucleotides are TGCGCCAGCAGCCAAAGACTAGCGGGGGCCCAAGAGACCCAGTACTTC.

This clone is a singleton in its sample. CDR3 residues: CASSLQGLADNEQFF. CDR3 nucleotides: TGTGCCAGCAGCTTACAGGGACTGGCTGACAATGAGCAGTTCTTC. This chain links TRBV11-3 with TRBJ2-1; TRBD2 might be the D (6 bases). The CDR3 loop spans 15 amino acids. Germline lookup yields CDR1 SGHNT and CDR2 YENEEA. Trimming pared 2 bases from V and 5 bases from J, leaving 13 bases between.

The chain is built from TRBV14 and TRBJ2-1; D is undetermined. The germline V and J ends were trimmed by 5 bases and 9 bases, with 11 bases remaining between them. Germline CDR1 is SGHDN and CDR2 is FVKESK. This CDR3 region has 12 residues. CDR3 DNA: TGTGCCAGCAGCGTTGCGCCCCCTGAGCAGTTCTTC. As protein: CASSVAPPEQFF.

The count of this clone is one. The CDR3 DNA sequence: TGTGCCAGCAGTCCCCCCTTCCCGATATACGAGCAGTACTTC. Its protein product is CASSPPFPIYEQYF. V and J are TRBV7-9 and TRBJ2-7; D unresolved. Germline V lookup: CDR1 SEHNR, CDR2 FQNEAQ (reference sequence). This CDR3 spans 14 amino acids. V dropped 6 bases and J dropped 4 bases, with 16 bases sitting between them.

A note on this clone: At one end the junction does not follow the germline gene, possibly because of a read error. The chain joins TRBV6-6 to TRBJ2-2; TRBD2 agrees at 13 bases. The CDR3 sequence is 17 residues long. Looked up from germline, CDR1 is MNHNY and CDR2 is SVGAGI (reference sequence). The CDR3: CVSSPRLAGGNTGELFF. The CDR3 nucleotides are TGTGTCAGCAGTCCCAGACTAGCGGGAGGGAACACCGGGGAGCTGTTTTTT.

DNA of the CDR3: TGCGCCAGCAGCGGGTGGCATAGCGTCTCCTATGGCTACACCTTC. Translated: CASSGWHSVSYGYTF. The rearrangement uses TRBV5-1 and TRBJ1-2, with no clear D. CDR3 length: 15 amino acids. CDR1 is SGHRS, CDR2 YFSETQ, per germline. V was clipped by 4 bases and J by 4 bases, with 17 bases between them.

V gene TRBV2 combines with J gene TRBJ2-1, with D perhaps matching TRBD2 (6 bases). CDR1 and CDR2 from the germline V gene are SNHLY and FYNNEI. This CDR3 region has 15 residues. V gave up 3 bases and J gave up 0 bases, with 9 bases separating them. Here the CDR3 reads CASSDDGSSYNEQFF. The CDR3 nucleotides read TGTGCCAGCAGTGATGACGGGAGCTCCTACAATGAGCAGTTCTTC.

The rearrangement links TRBV7-2 to TRBJ2-1; weak D call: TRBD2 (5 bases). Trimming stripped 5 bases from V and 4 bases from J, with 15 bases between. Germline values: CDR1 SGHTA, CDR2 FQGNSA. The CDR3 runs to 15 residues. The CDR3 sequence: CASSTSGPGYNEQFF. DNA of the CDR3: TGTGCCAGCAGCACAAGCGGCCCGGGGTACAATGAGCAGTTCTTC. Variable domain in full (rest from reference TRBV7-2 and TRBJ2-1): GAGVSQSPSNKVTEKGKDVELRCDPISGHTALYWYRQSLGQGLEFLIYFQGNSAPDKSGLPSDRFSAERTGGSVSTLTIQRTQQEDSAVYLCASSTSGPGYNEQFFGPGTRLTVL.

Notes on this clone: A much larger clone sits a single nucleotide away, making a read error possible. The chain has TRBV2 and TRBJ1-1, with D maybe TRBD1 (5 bases). The germline V and J ends were trimmed by 6 bases and 7 bases, with 9 bases remaining between them. The CDR3 covers 11 residues. CDR1 SNHLY and CDR2 FYNNEI come from the germline V gene. The CDR3 region is CASRTGGEAFF. The DNA of the CDR3 is TGTGCCAGCAGGACCGGGGGTGAAGCTTTCTTT.

DNA for the CDR3: TGTGCCAGCAGTTTATTTGGGGTTAAGGAGGAGACCCAGTACTTC. Residues: CASSLFGVKEETQYF. The chain couples TRBV27 to TRBJ2-5; D gene uncertain. The CDR3 runs to 15 residues. Trimming took 1 base from V and 5 from J, leaving 14 bases between them. Germline CDR1 reads MNHEY; CDR2 reads SMNVEV (reference sequence).

The rearrangement joins TRBV5-6 to TRBJ1-5; 7 bases line up with TRBD1. This CDR3 has 15 residues. In germline, CDR1 is SGHDT, CDR2 YYEEEE. Trimming took 4 bases from V and 4 from J; bases not matched to a gene: 8. CDR3 loop: CASSMGTGVNQPQHF. The CDR3, as DNA: TGTGCCAGCAGCATGGGTACAGGGGTGAATCAGCCCCAGCATTTT.

This clone was picked up one time. The chain links TRBV2 to TRBJ2-2; 11 nucleotides match TRBD2. The CDR3 totals 17 residues. V lost 5 bases to trimming and J lost 1 base; unmatched junction nucleotides: 6. Germline V gene sequence: CDR1 SNHLY, CDR2 FYNNEI. The CDR3 protein is CASSTLAGDQNTGELFF. The CDR3 DNA reads TGTGCCAGCAGTACACTAGCGGGGGACCAGAACACCGGGGAGCTGTTTTTT.

This chain uses TRBV5-1 with TRBJ2-1; TRBD1 is a possible D gene (6 bases). The CDR3 has 14 amino acids. The germline CDR1 and CDR2 sequences are SGHRS and YFSETQ. V lost 5 bases, J lost 8 bases, and 17 bases lay in between. The CDR3 nucleotides read TGCGCCAGCAGTAGGGGGACGGGCGGCGATGAGCAGTTCTTC. Protein: CASSRGTGGDEQFF.

The chain couples TRBV9 to TRBJ2-3; 8 bases agree with TRBD1. After removal of 3 bases from V and 4 bases from J, the junction contained 4 bases not matched to a gene. Per germline, CDR1 SGDLS and CDR2 YYNGEE. This CDR3 comprises 14 residues. The CDR3 spells CASSAGGSADTQYF. Written as DNA, the CDR3 is TGTGCCAGCAGCGCAGGGGGCTCTGCAGATACGCAGTATTTT.